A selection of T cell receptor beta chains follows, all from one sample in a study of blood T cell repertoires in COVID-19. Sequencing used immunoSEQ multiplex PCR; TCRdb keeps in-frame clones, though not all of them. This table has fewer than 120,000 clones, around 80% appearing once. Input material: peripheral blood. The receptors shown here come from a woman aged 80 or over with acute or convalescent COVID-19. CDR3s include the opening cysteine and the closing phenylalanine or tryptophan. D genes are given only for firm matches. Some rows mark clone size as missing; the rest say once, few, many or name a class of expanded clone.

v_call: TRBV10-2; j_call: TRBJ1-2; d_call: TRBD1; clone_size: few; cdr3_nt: TGCGCCAGCAGTGAGTATGACAGGGAAGATGATGGCTACACCTTC; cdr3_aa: CASSEYDREDDGYTF
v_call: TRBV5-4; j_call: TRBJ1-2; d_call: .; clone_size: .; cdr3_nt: TGTGCCAGCAGGGATGTGGCGGCGGCCTCCGGCTACACCTTC; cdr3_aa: CASRDVAAASGYTF
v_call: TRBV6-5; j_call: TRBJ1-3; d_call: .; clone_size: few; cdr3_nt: TGTGCCGTCGAGGAAAGCTCTGGAAACACCATATATTTT; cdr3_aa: CAVEESSGNTIYF
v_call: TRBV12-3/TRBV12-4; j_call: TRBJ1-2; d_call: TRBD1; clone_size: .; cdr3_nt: TGTGCCAGCAGTAGGGACAGGAACTATGGCTACACCTTC; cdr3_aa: CASSRDRNYGYTF
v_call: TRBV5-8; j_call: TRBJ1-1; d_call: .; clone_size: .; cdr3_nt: TGTGCCAGCAGCTTGAAACAGGCCCGGAACACTGAAGCTTTCTTT; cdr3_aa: CASSLKQARNTEAFF
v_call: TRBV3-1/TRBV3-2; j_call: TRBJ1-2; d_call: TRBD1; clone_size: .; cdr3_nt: TGTGCCAGCAGCCAAGATTACAGGGGTTATGGCTACACCTTC; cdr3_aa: CASSQDYRGYGYTF
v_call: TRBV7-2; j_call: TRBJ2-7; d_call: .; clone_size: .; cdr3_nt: TGTGCCAGCAGCTCCAGTTGGCAGAACTACGAGCAGTACTTC; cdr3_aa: CASSSSWQNYEQYF
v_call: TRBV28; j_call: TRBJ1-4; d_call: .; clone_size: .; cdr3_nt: TGTGCCAGCAGTTTGTCAGGGGCAACTAATGAAAAACTGTTTTTT; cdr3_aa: CASSLSGATNEKLFF
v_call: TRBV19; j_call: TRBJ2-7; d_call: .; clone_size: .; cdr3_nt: TGTGCCAGTAGTATAGCAACCCTCGACACGTACGAGCAGTACTTC; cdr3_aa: CASSIATLDTYEQYF
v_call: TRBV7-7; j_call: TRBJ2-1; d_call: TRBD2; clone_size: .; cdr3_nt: TGTGCCAGCAGCTTAGGGCTAGCGGGGTCTAATGAGCAGTTCTTC; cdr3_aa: CASSLGLAGSNEQFF
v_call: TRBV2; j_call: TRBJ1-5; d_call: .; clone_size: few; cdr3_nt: TGTGCCAGCAGTGGGGGTAGGAGGGACAATCAGCCCCAGCATTTT; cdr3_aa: CASSGGRRDNQPQHF
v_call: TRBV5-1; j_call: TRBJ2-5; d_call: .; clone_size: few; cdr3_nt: TGCGCCAGCAGCTTGGCTGGGGGGGCGGGCCAAGAGACCCAGTACTTC; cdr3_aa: CASSLAGGAGQETQYF
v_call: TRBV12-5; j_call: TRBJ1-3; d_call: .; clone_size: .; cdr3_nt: TGTGCTAGTGGTTTTGACAGGATAGGTCTGAACACCATATATTTT; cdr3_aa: CASGFDRIGLNTIYF
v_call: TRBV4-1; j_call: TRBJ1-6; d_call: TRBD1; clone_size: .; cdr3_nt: TGCGCCAGCAGCCAACCCGGGACAGGGGGGGATAATTCACCCCTCCACTTT; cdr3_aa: CASSQPGTGGDNSPLHF
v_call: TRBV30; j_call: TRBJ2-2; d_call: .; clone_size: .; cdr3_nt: TGTGCCTGGAAAAGTCGGCAGCTAGACACCGGGGAGCTGTTTTTT; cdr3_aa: CAWKSRQLDTGELFF
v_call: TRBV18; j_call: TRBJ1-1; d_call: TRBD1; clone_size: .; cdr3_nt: TGTGCCAGCTCACCTACCACAGGGGGAGTAACTGAAGCTTTCTTT; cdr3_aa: CASSPTTGGVTEAFF